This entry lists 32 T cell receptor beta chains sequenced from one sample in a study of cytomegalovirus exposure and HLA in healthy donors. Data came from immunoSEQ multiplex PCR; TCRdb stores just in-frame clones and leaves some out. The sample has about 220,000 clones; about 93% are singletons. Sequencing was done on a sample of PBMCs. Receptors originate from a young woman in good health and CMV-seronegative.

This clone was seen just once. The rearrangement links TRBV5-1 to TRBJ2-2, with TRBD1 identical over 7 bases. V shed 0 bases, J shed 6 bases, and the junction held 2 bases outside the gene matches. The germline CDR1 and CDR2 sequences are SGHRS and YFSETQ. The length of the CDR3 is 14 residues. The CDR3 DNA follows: TGCGCCAGCAGCTTGGGACAGGGCCCCGGGGAGCTGTTTTTT. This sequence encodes CASSLGQGPGELFF.

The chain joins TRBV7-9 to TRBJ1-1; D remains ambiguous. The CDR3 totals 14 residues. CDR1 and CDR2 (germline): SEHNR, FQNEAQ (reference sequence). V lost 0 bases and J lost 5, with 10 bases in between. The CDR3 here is CASSLARSWTEAFF. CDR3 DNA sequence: TGTGCCAGCAGCTTAGCCAGGTCTTGGACTGAAGCTTTCTTT.

CDR3 sequence (DNA): TGTGCCAGCAACAAACAGGGGCCGACAGCTAACTATGGCTACACCTTC. Its protein is CASNKQGPTANYGYTF. This chain uses TRBV7-2 with TRBJ1-2, with 7 positions matching TRBD1. V shed 7 bases and J 0 bases; nucleotides not matched to a gene: 11. Germline V gives CDR1 SGHTA, CDR2 FQGNSA. The CDR3 contains 16 residues.

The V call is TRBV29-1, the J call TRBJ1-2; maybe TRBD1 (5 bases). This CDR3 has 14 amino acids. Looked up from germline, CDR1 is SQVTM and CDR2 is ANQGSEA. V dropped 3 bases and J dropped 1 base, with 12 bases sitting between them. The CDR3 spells CSVDFRGNNYGYTF. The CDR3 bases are TGCAGCGTTGATTTCCGGGGGAATAACTATGGCTACACCTTC.

For the CDR3, the DNA is TGTGCCAGCAGTGAACAGGGATCTGGCTACACCTTC. Amino acid sequence: CASSEQGSGYTF. This chain links TRBV6-5 with TRBJ1-2, with a weak D call TRBD1 (6 bases). The CDR3 consists of 12 residues. V lost 5 bases and J 7 bases, leaving 11 bases between the germline ends. CDR1 and CDR2 (germline): MNHEY, SVGAGI.

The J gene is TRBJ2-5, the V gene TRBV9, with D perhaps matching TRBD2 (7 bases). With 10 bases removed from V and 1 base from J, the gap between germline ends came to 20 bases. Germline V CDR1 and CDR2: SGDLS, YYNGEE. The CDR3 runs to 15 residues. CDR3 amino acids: CAAGRGADSQETQYF. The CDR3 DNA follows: TGTGCCGCCGGCCGGGGGGCGGATTCCCAAGAGACCCAGTACTTC.

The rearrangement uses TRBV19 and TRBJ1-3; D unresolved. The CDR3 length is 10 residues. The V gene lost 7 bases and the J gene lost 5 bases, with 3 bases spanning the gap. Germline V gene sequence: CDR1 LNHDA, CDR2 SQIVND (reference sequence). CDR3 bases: TGTGCCAGTAATAGAAACACCATATATTTT. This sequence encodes CASNRNTIYF.

The CDR3 DNA follows: TGTGCCTGGAGTTGGGACAGGGGTTTTAGCTACGAGCAGTACTTC. This codes for CAWSWDRGFSYEQYF. The chain carries TRBV30 and TRBJ2-7; TRBD1 matches at 10 bases. The CDR3 runs to 15 residues. V lost 2 bases and J lost 3; bases outside the gene matches: 7. Germline CDR1 GTSNPN, CDR2 SVGIG (reference sequence).

The CDR3 region is CASSYSLAGVVGEQYF. The CDR3 DNA reads as TGTGCCAGCAGTTACTCGCTGGCGGGAGTGGTCGGCGAGCAGTACTTC. The chain uses TRBV6-5 and TRBJ2-7, with TRBD2 identical over 7 bases. With 0 bases clipped from V and 6 bases from J, the junction kept 11 bases outside the gene matches. Germline values: CDR1 MNHEY, CDR2 SVGAGI. This CDR3 region has 16 residues.

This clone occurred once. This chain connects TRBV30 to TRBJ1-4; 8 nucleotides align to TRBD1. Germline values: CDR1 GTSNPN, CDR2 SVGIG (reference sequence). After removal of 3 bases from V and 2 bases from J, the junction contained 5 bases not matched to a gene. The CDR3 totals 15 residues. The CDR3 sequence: CAWSDTGGTNEKLFF. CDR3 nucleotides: TGTGCCTGGAGCGATACAGGGGGGACTAATGAAAAACTGTTTTTT.

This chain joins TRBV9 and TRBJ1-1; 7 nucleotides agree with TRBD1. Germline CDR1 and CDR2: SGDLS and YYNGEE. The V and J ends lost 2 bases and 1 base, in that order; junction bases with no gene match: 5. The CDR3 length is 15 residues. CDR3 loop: CASSVTTGRNTEAFF. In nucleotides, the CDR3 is TGTGCCAGCAGCGTGACGACAGGGAGGAACACTGAAGCTTTCTTT.

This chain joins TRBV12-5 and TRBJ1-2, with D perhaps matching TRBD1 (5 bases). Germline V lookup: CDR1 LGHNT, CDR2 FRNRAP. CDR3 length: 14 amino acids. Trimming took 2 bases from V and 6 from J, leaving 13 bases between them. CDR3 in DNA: TGTGCTAGTGGTTTGAAATCAACAGGACATGGCTACACCTTC. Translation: CASGLKSTGHGYTF.

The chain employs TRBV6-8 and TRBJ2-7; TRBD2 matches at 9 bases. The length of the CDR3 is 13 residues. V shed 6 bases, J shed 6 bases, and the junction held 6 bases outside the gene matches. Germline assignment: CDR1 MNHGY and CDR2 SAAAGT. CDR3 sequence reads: CASRAKREVEQYF. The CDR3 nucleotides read TGTGCCAGCAGGGCAAAGCGGGAGGTCGAGCAGTACTTC.

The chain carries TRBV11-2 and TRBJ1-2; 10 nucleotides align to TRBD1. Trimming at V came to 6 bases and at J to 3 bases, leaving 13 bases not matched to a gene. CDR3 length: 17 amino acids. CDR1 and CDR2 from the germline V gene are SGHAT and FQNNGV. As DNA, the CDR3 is TGTGCCAGCAGAAAACCGGGACAGGGGCGGCGGGACTATGGCTACACCTTC. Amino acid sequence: CASRKPGQGRRDYGYTF.

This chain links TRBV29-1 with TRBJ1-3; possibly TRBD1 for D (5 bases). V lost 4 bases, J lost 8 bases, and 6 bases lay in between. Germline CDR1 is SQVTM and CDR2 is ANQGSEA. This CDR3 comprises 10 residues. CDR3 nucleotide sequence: TGCAGCGTTGCGGGGGACACCATATATTTT. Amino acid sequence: CSVAGDTIYF.

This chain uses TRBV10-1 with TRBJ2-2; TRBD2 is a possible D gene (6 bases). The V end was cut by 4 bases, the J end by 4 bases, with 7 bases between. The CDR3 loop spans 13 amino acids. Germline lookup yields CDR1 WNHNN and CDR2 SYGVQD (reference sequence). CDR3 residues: CASSAGGTGELFF. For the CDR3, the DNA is TGCGCCAGCAGTGCCGGGGGCACCGGGGAGCTGTTTTTT.

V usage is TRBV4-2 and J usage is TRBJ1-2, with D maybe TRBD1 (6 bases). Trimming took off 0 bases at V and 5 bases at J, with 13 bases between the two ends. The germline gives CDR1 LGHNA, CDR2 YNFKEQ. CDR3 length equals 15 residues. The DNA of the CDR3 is TGTGCCAGCAGCCAAGATGGACAGTTATTTTATGGCTACACCTTC. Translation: CASSQDGQLFYGYTF.

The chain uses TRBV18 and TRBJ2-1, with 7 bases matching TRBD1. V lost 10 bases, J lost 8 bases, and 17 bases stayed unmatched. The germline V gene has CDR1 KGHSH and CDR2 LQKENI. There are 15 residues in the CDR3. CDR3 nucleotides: TGTGCCACCAATAATCGTCAGCAGGGGGTCCATGAGCAGTTCTTC. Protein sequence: CATNNRQQGVHEQFF.

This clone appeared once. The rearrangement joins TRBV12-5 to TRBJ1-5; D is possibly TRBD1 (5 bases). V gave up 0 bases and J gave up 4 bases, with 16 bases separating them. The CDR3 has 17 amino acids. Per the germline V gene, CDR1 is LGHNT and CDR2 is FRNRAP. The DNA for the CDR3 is TGTGCTAGTGGTTTGGTACTCGCGGGGCTAGTAAATCAGCCCCAGCATTTT. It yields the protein CASGLVLAGLVNQPQHF.

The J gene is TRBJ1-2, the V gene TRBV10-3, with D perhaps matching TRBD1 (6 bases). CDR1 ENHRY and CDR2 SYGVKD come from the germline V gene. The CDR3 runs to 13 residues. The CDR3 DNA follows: TGTGCAAAACAGGGATCGGTTCGCGGTGGCTACACCTTC. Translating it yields CAKQGSVRGGYTF.

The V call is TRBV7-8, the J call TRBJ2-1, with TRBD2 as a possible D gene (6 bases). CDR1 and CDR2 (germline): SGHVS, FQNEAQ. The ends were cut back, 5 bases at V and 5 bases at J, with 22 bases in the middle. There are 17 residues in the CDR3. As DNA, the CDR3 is TGTGCCAGCAGCCGGCGCGGGGCTAGAGTCCAGAACAATGAGCAGTTCTTC. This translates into CASSRRGARVQNNEQFF.

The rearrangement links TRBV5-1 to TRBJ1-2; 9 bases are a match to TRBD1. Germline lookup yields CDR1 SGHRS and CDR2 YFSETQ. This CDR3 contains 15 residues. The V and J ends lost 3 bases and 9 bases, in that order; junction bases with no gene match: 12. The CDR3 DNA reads TGCGCCAGCAGCTACAGGGGGCGCATTATTCAAAGCTACACCTTC. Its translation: CASSYRGRIIQSYTF.

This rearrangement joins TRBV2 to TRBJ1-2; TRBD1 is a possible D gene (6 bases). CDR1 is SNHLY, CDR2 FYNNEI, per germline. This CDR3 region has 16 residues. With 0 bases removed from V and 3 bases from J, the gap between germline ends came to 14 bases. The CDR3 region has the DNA TGTGCCAGCAGTGAAGCGGCAGGGGCCATACACTATGGCTACACCTTC. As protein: CASSEAAGAIHYGYTF.

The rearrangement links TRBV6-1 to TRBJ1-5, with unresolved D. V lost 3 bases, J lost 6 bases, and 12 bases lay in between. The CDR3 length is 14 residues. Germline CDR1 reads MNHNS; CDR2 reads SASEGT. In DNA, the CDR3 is TGTGCCAGCAGTGATGCCCAGGCAGGTCAGCCCCAGCATTTT. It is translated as CASSDAQAGQPQHF.

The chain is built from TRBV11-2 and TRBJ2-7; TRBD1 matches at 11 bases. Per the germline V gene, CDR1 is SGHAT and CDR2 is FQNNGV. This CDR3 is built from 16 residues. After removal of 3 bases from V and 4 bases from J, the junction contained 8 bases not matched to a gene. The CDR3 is CASSFPRDRGGYEQYF. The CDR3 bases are TGTGCCAGCAGCTTCCCCAGGGACAGGGGGGGATACGAGCAGTACTTC. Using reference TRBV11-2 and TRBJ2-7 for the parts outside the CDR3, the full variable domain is EAGVAQSPRYKIIEKRQSVAFWCNPISGHATLYWYQQILGQGPKLLIQFQNNGVVDDSQLPKDRFSAERLKGVDSTLKIQPAKLEDSAVYLCASSFPRDRGGYEQYFGPGTRLTVT.

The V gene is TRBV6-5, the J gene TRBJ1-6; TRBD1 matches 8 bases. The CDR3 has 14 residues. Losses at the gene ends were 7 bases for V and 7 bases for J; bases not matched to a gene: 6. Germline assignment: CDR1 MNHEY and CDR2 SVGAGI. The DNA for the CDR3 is TGTGCCAGCACGTTGGACAGGGAGAATTCACCCCTCCACTTT. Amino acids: CASTLDRENSPLHF.

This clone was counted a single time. The CDR3 nucleotides read TGTGCCAGCAGCTTAGATGGCGGCAGCTCCTACAATGAGCAGTTCTTC. This encodes CASSLDGGSSYNEQFF. The rearrangement links TRBV11-2 to TRBJ2-1, with no clear D. Germline V gives CDR1 SGHAT, CDR2 FQNNGV. CDR3 length equals 16 residues. The V end was cut by 0 bases, the J end by 0 bases, with 9 bases between.

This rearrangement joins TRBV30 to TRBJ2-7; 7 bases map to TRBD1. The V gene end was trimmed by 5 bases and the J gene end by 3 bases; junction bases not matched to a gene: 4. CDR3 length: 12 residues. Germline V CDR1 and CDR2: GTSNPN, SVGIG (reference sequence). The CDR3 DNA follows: TGTGCCTGGGGTGGGACAGTCTACGAGCAGTACTTC. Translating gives CAWGGTVYEQYF.

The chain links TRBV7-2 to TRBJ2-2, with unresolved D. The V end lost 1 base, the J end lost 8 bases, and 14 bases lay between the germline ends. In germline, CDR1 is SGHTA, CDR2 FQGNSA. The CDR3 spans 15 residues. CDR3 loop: CASSLVWASRGELFF. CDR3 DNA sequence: TGTGCCAGCAGCTTAGTGTGGGCTTCTCGGGGGGAGCTGTTTTTT.

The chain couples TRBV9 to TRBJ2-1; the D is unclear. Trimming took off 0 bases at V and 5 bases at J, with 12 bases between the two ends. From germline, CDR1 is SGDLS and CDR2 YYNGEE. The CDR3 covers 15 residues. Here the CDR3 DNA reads TGTGCCAGCAGCGTAGGCGTCAGGAAGGACAATGAGCAGTTCTTC. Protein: CASSVGVRKDNEQFF.

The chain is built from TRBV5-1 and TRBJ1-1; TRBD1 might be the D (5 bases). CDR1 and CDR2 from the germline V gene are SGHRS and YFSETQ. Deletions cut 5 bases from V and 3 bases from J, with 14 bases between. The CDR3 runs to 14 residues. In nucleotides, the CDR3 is TGCGCCAGCAGTCCAGGGTATTTGGACACTGAAGCTTTCTTT. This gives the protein CASSPGYLDTEAFF.

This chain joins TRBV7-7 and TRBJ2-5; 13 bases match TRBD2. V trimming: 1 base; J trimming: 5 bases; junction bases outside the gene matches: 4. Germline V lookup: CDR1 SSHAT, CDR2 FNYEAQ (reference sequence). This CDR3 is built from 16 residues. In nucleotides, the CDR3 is TGTGCCAGCAGCTTAGGGACTAGCGGGAGCTTGGAGACCCAGTACTTC. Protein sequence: CASSLGTSGSLETQYF. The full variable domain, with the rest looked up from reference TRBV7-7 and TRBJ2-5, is GAGVSQSPRYKVTKRGQDVTLRCDPISSHATLYWYQQALGQGPEFLTYFNYEAQPDKSGLPSDRFSAERPEGSISTLTIQRTEQRDSAMYRCASSLGTSGSLETQYFGPGTRLLVL.